The source of this TCR beta chain is a study of radiotherapy plus CTLA-4 blockade in lung cancer listed by TCRdb under 2018. In the study overall: Objective responses were observed in around 20% of enrolled patients, and disease control was achieved in 31%.

Trimming leaves V shorter by 4 bases and J shorter by 2 bases, with the junction holding 2 bases beyond the gene matches. CDR1 and CDR2 (SGHNT, YYREEE) derive from the germline V gene (reference sequence). Including cysteine and phenylalanine, the CDR3 has 14 amino acids. Only CDR3 DNA remains: 42 bases, in frame from the first base. What the research found in general, with its limitations: After treatment with radiotherapy and ipilimumab, TCR clones that came from tumors expanded in the peripheral blood. Increased serum interferon-beta after radiation, together with early dynamic changes in blood T cell clones, were reported to be the strongest predictors of response.

As to this clone: Its antigen is unknown. No quality values exist for individual bases; no much larger clone is one base distant.

Library construction relied on the immunoSEQ multiplex PCR assay. TCRdb obtained this table from immuneACCESS and retained in-frame rearrangements with V and J assigned. These tables miss some clones; where compared with another copy, unresolved V genes account for less than half of the shortfall, and the remainder is unexplained. The sample data list tens of thousands of clones, and around three quarters of these were observed just once. The ten biggest clones cover approximately 9.3% of the sample. In this study, focal radiation therapy paired with CTLA-4 blockade (ipilimumab) was tested in patients who had chemo-refractory metastatic non-small-cell lung cancer.

The TCR originated in a human donor with non-small cell lung cancer who had a complete response to radiotherapy plus ipilimumab. This sample comprised peripheral blood, obtained from a patient treated with radiotherapy plus ipilimumab. The sequence links TRBV5-4 to TRBJ1-3; a stretch of 8 junction bases matches TRBD1. The nucleotides read TGTGCCAGCAGCCCGGGACAGGCTGGAAACACCATATATTTT. It translates as CASSPGQAGNTIYF.